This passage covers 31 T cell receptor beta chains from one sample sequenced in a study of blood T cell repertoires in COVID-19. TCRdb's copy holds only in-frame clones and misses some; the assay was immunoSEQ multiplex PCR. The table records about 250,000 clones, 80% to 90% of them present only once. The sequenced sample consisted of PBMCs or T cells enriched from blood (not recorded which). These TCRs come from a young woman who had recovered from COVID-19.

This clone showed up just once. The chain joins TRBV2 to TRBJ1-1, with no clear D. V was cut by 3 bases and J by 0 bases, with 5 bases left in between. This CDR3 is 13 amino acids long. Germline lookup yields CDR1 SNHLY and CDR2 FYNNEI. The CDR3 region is CASSDWLNTEAFF. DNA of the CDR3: TGTGCCAGCAGTGATTGGCTGAACACTGAAGCTTTCTTT.

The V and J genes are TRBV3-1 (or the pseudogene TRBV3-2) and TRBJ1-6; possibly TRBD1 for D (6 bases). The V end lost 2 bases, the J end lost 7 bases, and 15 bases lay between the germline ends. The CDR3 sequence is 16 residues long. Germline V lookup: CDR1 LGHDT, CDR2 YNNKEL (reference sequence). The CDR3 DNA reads TGTGCCAGCAGCCAACTGGACTCTAGGGGGAATTCACCCCTCCACTTT. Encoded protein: CASSQLDSRGNSPLHF.

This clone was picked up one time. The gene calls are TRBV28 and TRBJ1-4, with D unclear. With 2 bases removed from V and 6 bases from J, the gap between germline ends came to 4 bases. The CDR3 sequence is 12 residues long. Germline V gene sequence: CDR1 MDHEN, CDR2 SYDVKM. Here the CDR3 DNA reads TGTGCCAGCAGTTTACAGGATGAAAAACTGTTTTTT. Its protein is CASSLQDEKLFF.

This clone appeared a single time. The CDR3 DNA reads TGTGCCAGCAGCGCCGCCGGACTAGCGGGGGTCAGCGAGCAGTTCTTC. As protein: CASSAAGLAGVSEQFF. This chain connects TRBV9 to TRBJ2-1; TRBD2 agrees at 13 bases. The length of the CDR3 is 16 residues. Germline assignment: CDR1 SGDLS and CDR2 YYNGEE. The ends lost 3 bases at V and 10 bases at J; junction bases unmatched: 10.

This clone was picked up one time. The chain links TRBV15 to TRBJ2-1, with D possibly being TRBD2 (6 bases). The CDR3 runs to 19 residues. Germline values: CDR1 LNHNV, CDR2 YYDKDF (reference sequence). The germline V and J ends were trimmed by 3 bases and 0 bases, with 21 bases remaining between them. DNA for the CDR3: TGTGCCACCAGCAGGAGTGGGACTCGAACCCTTCGCTCCTACAATGAGCAGTTCTTC. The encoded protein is CATSRSGTRTLRSYNEQFF.

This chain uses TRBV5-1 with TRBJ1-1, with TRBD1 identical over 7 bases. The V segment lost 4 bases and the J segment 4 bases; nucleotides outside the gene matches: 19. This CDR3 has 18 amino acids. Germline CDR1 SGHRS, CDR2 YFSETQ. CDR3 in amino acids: CASSLVGQGAPGGTEAFF. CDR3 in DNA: TGCGCCAGCAGCCTGGTAGGTCAAGGTGCCCCAGGGGGCACTGAAGCTTTCTTT.

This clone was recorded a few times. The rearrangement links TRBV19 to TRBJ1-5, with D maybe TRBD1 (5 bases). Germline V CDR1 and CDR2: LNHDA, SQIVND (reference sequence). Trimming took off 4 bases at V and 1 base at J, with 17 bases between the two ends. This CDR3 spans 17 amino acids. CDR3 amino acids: CASSKGSQGWSNQPQHF. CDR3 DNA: TGTGCCAGTAGTAAAGGCTCCCAGGGTTGGAGCAATCAGCCCCAGCATTTT. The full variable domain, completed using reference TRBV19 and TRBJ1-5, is DGGITQSPKYLFRKEGQNVTLSCEQNLNHDAMYWYRQDPGQGLRLIYYSQIVNDFQKGDIAEGYSVSREKKESFPLTVTSAQKNPTAFYLCASSKGSQGWSNQPQHFGDGTRLSIL.

In DNA form, the CDR3 reads TGTGCCAGCTCAGGAGGGACCGAAGCTTTCTTT. Residues: CASSGGTEAFF. The rearrangement joins TRBV18 to TRBJ1-1; perhaps TRBD1 as D (5 bases). V was trimmed by 5 bases and J by 8 bases, leaving 9 bases between them. CDR1 KGHSH and CDR2 LQKENI come from the germline V gene. The CDR3 runs to 11 residues.

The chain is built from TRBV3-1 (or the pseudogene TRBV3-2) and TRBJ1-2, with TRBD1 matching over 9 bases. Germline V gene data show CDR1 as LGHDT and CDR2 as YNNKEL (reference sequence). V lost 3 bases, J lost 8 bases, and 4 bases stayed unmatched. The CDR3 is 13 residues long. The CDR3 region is CASSHDRGGGYTF. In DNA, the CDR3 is TGTGCCAGCAGCCACGACAGGGGGGGAGGCTACACCTTC.

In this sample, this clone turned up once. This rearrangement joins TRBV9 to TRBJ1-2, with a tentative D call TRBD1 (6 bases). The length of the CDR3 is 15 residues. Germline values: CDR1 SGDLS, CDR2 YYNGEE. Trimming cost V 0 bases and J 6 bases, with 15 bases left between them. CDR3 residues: CASSVGGTGGHGYTF. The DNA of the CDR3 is TGTGCCAGCAGCGTAGGGGGAACTGGGGGCCATGGCTACACCTTC.

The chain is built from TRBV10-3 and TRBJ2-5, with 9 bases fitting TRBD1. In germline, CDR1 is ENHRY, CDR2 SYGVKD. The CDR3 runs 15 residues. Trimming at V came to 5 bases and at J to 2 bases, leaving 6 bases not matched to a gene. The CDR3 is CAISYRDRAQETQYF. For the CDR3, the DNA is TGTGCCATCAGTTACCGGGACAGGGCGCAAGAGACCCAGTACTTC.

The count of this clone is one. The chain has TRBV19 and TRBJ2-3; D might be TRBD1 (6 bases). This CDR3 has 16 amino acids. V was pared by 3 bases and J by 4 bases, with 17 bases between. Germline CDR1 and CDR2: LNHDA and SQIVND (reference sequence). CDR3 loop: CASSITGQGRADTQYF. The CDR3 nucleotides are TGTGCCAGTAGTATCACAGGGCAAGGAAGGGCAGATACGCAGTATTTT. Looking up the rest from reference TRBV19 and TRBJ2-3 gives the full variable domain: DGGITQSPKYLFRKEGQNVTLSCEQNLNHDAMYWYRQDPGQGLRLIYYSQIVNDFQKGDIAEGYSVSREKKESFPLTVTSAQKNPTAFYLCASSITGQGRADTQYFGPGTRLTVL.

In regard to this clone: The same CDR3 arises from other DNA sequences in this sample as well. The DNA for the CDR3 is TGTGCCAGCAGCCCTCGGACAGGGGACTATGGCTACACCTTC. Amino acids: CASSPRTGDYGYTF. The chain joins TRBV7-9 to TRBJ1-2, with 9 positions matching TRBD1. The CDR3 has 14 residues. After removal of 5 bases from V and 3 bases from J, the junction contained 4 bases not matched to a gene. Germline-derived CDR1 and CDR2 are SEHNR and FQNEAQ (reference sequence).

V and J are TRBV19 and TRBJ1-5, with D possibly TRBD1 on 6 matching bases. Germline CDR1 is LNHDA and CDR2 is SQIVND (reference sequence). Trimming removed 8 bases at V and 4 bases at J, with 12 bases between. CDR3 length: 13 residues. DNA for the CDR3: TGTGCCAGTGAACAGGGATCGAATCAGCCCCAGCATTTT. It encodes CASEQGSNQPQHF.

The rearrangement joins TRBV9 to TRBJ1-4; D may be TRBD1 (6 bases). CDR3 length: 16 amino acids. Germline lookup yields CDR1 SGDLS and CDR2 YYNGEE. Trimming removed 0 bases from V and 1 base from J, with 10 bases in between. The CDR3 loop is CASSVAGARTNEKLFF. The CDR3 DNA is TGTGCCAGCAGCGTAGCAGGGGCCAGAACTAATGAAAAACTGTTTTTT.

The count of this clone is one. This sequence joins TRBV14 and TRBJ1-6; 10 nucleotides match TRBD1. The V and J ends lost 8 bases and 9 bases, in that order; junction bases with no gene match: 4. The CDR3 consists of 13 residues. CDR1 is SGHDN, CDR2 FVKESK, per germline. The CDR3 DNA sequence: TGTGCCAGCTCGTGGGACAGGGGTTCACCCCTCCACTTT. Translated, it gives CASSWDRGSPLHF.

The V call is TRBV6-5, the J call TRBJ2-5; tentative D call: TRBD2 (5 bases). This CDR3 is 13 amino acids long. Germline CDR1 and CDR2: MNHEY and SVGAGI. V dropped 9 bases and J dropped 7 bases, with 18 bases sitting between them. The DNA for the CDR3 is TGTGCCAGTTCGAGGGTATCTTGGGGGACCCAGTACTTC. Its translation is CASSRVSWGTQYF.

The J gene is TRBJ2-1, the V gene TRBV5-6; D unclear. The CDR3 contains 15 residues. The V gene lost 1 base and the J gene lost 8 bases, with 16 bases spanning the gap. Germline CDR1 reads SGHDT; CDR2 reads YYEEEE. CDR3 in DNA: TGTGCCAGCAGCTTGTTGGGCCGAACTGGCGATGAGCAGTTCTTC. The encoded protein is CASSLLGRTGDEQFF.

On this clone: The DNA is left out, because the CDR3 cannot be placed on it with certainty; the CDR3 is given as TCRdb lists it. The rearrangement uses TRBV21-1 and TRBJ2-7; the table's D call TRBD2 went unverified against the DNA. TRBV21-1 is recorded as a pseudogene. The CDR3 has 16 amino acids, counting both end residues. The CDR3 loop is CASSKGVAGGSYEQYF.

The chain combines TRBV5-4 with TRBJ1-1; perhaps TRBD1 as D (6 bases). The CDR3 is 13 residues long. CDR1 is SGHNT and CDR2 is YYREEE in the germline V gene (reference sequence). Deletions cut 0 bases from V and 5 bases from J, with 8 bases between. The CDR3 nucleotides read TGTGCCAGCAGCTTGGCAGGGGAAACTGAAGCTTTCTTT. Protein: CASSLAGETEAFF.

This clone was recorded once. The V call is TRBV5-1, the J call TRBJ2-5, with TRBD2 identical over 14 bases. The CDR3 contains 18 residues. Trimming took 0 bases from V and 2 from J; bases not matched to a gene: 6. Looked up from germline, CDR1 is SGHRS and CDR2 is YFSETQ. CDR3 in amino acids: CASSLGLAGGPGQETQYF. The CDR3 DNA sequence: TGCGCCAGCAGCTTGGGACTAGCGGGGGGGCCGGGACAAGAGACCCAGTACTTC.

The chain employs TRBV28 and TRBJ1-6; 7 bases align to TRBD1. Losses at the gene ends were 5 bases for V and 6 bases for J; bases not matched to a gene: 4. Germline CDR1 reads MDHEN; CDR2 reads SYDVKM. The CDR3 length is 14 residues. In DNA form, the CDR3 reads TGTGCCAGCAGTGGGACAGCTCTTAATTCACCCCTCCACTTT. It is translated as CASSGTALNSPLHF.

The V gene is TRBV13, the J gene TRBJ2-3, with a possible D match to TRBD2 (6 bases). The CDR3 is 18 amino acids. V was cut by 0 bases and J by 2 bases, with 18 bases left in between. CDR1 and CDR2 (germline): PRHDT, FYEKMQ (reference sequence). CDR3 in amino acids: CASSLGPSAGRYTDTQYF. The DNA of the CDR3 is TGTGCCAGCAGCTTAGGTCCCTCAGCGGGCCGATACACAGATACGCAGTATTTT. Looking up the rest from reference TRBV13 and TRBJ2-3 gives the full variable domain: AAGVIQSPRHLIKEKRETATLKCYPIPRHDTVYWYQQGPGQDPQFLISFYEKMQSDKGSIPDRFSAQQFSDYHSELNMSSLELGDSALYFCASSLGPSAGRYTDTQYFGPGTRLTVL.

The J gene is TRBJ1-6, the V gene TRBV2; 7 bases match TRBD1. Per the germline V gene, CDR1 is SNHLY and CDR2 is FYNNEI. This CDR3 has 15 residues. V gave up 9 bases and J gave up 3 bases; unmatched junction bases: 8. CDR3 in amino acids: CASNDRAYYNSPLHF. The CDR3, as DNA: TGTGCCAGTAATGACAGGGCGTACTATAATTCACCCCTCCACTTT.

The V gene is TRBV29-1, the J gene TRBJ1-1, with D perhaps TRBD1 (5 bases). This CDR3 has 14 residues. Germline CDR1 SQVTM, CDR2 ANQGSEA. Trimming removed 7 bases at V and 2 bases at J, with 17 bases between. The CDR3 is CSGRWRGINTEAFF. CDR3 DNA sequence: TGCAGCGGACGATGGAGGGGAATTAACACTGAAGCTTTCTTT.

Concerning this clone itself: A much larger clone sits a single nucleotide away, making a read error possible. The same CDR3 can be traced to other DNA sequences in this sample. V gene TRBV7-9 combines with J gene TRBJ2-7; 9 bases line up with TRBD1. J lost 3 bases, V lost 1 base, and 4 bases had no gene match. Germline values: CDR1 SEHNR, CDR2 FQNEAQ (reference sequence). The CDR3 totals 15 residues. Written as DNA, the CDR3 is TGTGCCAGCAGCTTAGTGGGGACAGGGATCTACGAGCAGTACTTC. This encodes CASSLVGTGIYEQYF.

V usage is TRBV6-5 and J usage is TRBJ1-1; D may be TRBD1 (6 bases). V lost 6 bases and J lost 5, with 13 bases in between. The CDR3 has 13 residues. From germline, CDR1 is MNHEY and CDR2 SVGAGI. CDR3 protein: CASSHREWTEAFF. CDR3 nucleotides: TGTGCCAGCAGCCACAGGGAATGGACTGAAGCTTTCTTT.

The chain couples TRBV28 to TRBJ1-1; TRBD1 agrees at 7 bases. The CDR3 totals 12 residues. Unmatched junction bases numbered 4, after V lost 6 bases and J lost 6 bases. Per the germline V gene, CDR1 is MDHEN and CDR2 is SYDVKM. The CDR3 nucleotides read TGTGCCAGCAGGACAGGGAATCCTGAAGCTTTCTTT. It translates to CASRTGNPEAFF.

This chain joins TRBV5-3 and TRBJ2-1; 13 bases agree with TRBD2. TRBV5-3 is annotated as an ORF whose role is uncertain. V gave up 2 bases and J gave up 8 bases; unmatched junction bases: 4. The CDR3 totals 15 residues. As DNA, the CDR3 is TGTGCCAGAAGCTTCGGGACTAGCGGGGTCTATGAGCAGTTCTTC. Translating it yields CARSFGTSGVYEQFF.

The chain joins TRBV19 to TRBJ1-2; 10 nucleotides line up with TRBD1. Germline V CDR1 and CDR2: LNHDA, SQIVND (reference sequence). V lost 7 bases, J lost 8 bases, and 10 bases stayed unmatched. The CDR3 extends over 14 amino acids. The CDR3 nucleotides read TGTGCCAGTAACACAGGAGGGACAGGGGAAGGCTACACCTTC. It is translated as CASNTGGTGEGYTF.

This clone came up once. The CDR3 here is CASSDSGTGWSPLHF. As DNA, the CDR3 is TGTGCCAGCAGTGACTCCGGGACAGGGTGGTCACCCCTCCACTTT. The gene calls are TRBV6-4 and TRBJ1-6; 9 bases fit TRBD1. This CDR3 is built from 15 residues. The germline V gene has CDR1 MRHNA and CDR2 SNTAGT. The J segment lost 10 bases and the V segment lost 0 bases, leaving 4 bases of the junction unmatched.